These T cell receptor beta chains were read from a single sample in a study of siplizumab effects on memory and regulatory T cells. Clones were sequenced by immunoSEQ multiplex PCR, and TCRdb holds only the in-frame ones, with some missing. Of about 100,000 clones listed, around 90% are singletons. The sample comprised CD4+ T cells sorted from blood. These receptors originate from a human donor in good health. CDR3s leave out the opening cysteine and the closing phenylalanine or tryptophan. Clone size is stated in some rows and not others, as once, few, many or a class when expanded.

size	V	J	CDR3
.	TRBV12-5	TRBJ2-5	ASGSGQGLETQY
.	TRBV29-1	TRBJ2-5	SVTTGGGETQY
.	TRBV28	TRBJ2-2	ASSDRLAGVTGELF
.	TRBV6-1	TRBJ1-3	ASTGRSGNTIY
.	TRBV5-4	TRBJ2-1	ASSPPRLANHNEQF
.	TRBV5-1	TRBJ2-3	ASSLSSRTDTQY
.	TRBV2	TRBJ2-6	ASTQDSGANVLT
once	TRBV2	TRBJ2-7	ASSEVIRGSEQY
.	TRBV28	TRBJ1-2	ASSSQDYGYT
.	TRBV19	TRBJ1-3	ASRGTDLSGNTIY
.	TRBV20-1	TRBJ1-1	SATGTRKAF
.	TRBV7-9	TRBJ2-6	ASILSPNYRGAGANVLT
once	TRBV6-6	TRBJ1-1	ASRPREKTEAF
.	TRBV20-1	TRBJ2-5	SASGSTQY
.	TRBV5-1	TRBJ1-2	ASSLAGREDYGYT
.	TRBV27	TRBJ2-3	ASRERSDTQY
.	TRBV7-2	TRBJ1-2	ASSLEGRPNYGYT
.	TRBV5-5	TRBJ2-5	ASSAITGARTQY
.	TRBV7-2	TRBJ2-7	ASRTSGTHYEQY
once	TRBV28	TRBJ1-5	ASSLAEGVYQPQH
.	TRBV6-1	TRBJ2-5	ASSPSSGGRETQY
few	TRBV28	TRBJ2-7	ASGQIEQY
.	TRBV7-2	TRBJ2-3	ASSSSSGRAADTQY